The 13 T cell receptor beta chains presented below share a single source sample, sequenced in a study of type 1 regulatory T cells. TCRdb reprocessed the reads with MiXCR, giving one entry per CDR3 protein. The table has fewer than 70,000 distinct CDR3 sequences, roughly 60% seen once. For these receptors, no antigen is known. Sequenced: cultured T cells, either the whole culture or a sorted T cell fraction (not recorded which). As for subset: Tr1-enriched cell product generated in vitro against host alloantigens. Every receptor here comes from a human donor in good health.

Concerning this clonotype itself: A single base separates this from a much larger clone, so it may be a read error. The rearrangement links TRBV7-2 to TRBJ2-3; 15 positions agree with TRBD2. Germline CDR1 is SGHTA and CDR2 is FQGNSA. V shed 1 base and J 2 bases; nucleotides not matched to a gene: 1. CDR3 length: 17 residues. CDR3 loop: CASSLGTSGRATDTQYF. The CDR3 region has the DNA TGTGCCAGCAGCTTAGGGACTAGCGGGAGGGCCACAGATACGCAGTATTTT.

V and J are TRBV9 and TRBJ2-3; no clear D. Germline assignment: CDR1 SGDLS and CDR2 YYNGEE. This CDR3 is built from 16 residues. Trimming left V 0 bases short and J 2 bases short, with 13 bases between. In nucleotides, the CDR3 is TGTGCCAGCAGCGTAGAAAAGGTAGCTTACACAGATACGCAGTATTTT. It translates to CASSVEKVAYTDTQYF.

This sequence joins TRBV6-6 and TRBJ2-3, with TRBD2 matching 8 bases. V lost 6 bases and J lost 1; bases outside the gene matches: 3. Germline V gene lookup returns CDR1 MNHNY and CDR2 SVGAGI (reference sequence). The CDR3 runs to 14 residues. The CDR3 protein is CASRPTSGTDTQYF. CDR3 nucleotide sequence: TGTGCCAGCAGGCCGACTAGCGGCACAGATACGCAGTATTTT.

The rearrangement links TRBV5-6 to TRBJ1-4; 8 nucleotides line up with TRBD1. The CDR3 spans 14 residues. The germline gives CDR1 SGHDT, CDR2 YYEEEE. Unmatched junction bases numbered 7, after V lost 7 bases and J lost 5 bases. The CDR3 sequence: CASATTGVNEKLFF. DNA of the CDR3: TGTGCCAGCGCGACGACAGGGGTAAATGAAAAACTGTTTTTT. The full variable domain, completed using reference TRBV5-6 and TRBJ1-4, is DAGVTQSPTHLIKTRGQQVTLRCSPKSGHDTVSWYQQALGQGPQFIFQYYEEEERQRGNFPDRFSGHQFPNYSSELNVNALLLGDSALYLCASATTGVNEKLFFGSGTQLSVL.

V usage is TRBV20-1 and J usage is TRBJ2-1; D gene unclear. This CDR3 is built from 15 residues. The V end was cut by 3 bases, the J end by 4 bases, with 16 bases between. The germline V gene has CDR1 DFQATT and CDR2 SNEGSKA (reference sequence). The CDR3 DNA reads as TGCAGTGCTAGTGAAGTCCAAAAGGTTTACAATGAGCAGTTCTTC. Amino acid sequence: CSASEVQKVYNEQFF.

This clonotype appeared once. The J gene is TRBJ1-2, the V gene TRBV20-1, with D perhaps matching TRBD1 (6 bases). There are 11 residues in the CDR3. CDR1 and CDR2 from the germline V gene are DFQATT and SNEGSKA (reference sequence). V was pared by 5 bases and J by 7 bases, with 11 bases between. CDR3: CSARGLSGYTF. CDR3 DNA sequence: TGCAGTGCTCGGGGGCTCTCTGGCTACACCTTC.

V and J are TRBV18 and TRBJ2-5; D is possibly TRBD1 (5 bases). V was shortened by 3 bases and J by 5 bases, with 13 bases between the two germline ends. Germline CDR1 and CDR2: KGHSH and LQKENI. The CDR3 covers 14 residues. CDR3: CASSPGHSPETQYF. The CDR3 nucleotides are TGTGCCAGCTCACCGGGGCACTCACCGGAGACCCAGTACTTC.

This chain uses TRBV29-1 with TRBJ2-1; no reliable D call. With 2 bases removed from V and 9 bases from J, the gap between germline ends came to 8 bases. The CDR3 length is 11 residues. The germline V gene has CDR1 SQVTM and CDR2 ANQGSEA. This chain's CDR3 is CSVETPGEQFF. CDR3 coding DNA: TGCAGCGTTGAAACCCCTGGTGAGCAGTTCTTC.

This clonotype was detected only once. The chain carries TRBV7-9 and TRBJ2-3; D is perhaps TRBD2 (5 bases). Deletions cut 7 bases from V and 1 base from J, with 12 bases between. This CDR3 is 14 amino acids long. From germline, CDR1 is SEHNR and CDR2 FQNEAQ (reference sequence). The CDR3 here is CASMRTPGTDTQYF. CDR3 coding DNA: TGTGCCAGCATGAGGACTCCAGGCACAGATACGCAGTATTTT.

This clonotype has only one observation. The gene calls are TRBV12-3 or TRBV12-4 and TRBJ1-1; D not resolved. Trimming pared 6 bases from V and 4 bases from J, leaving 12 bases between. The CDR3 runs to 13 residues. The CDR3 nucleotides read TGTGCCAGCAGGATTTTCCTTGGCACTGAAGCTTTCTTT. Protein: CASRIFLGTEAFF.

The chain links TRBV7-9 to TRBJ2-7, with TRBD1 identical over 9 bases. Germline V gene lookup returns CDR1 SEHNR and CDR2 FQNEAQ (reference sequence). The CDR3 is made up of 15 amino acids. After removal of 6 bases from V and 4 bases from J, the junction contained 10 bases not matched to a gene. The DNA of the CDR3 is TGTGCCAGCAGAGGCACAGGGGGCCCGGGGTACGAGCAGTACTTC. Protein product: CASRGTGGPGYEQYF.

The chain combines TRBV7-2 with TRBJ2-1; D gene uncertain. The germline gives CDR1 SGHTA, CDR2 FQGNSA. The length of the CDR3 is 12 residues. Trimming cost V 5 bases and J 2 bases, with 4 bases left between them. In DNA form, the CDR3 reads TGTGCCAGCAGCGAACCCTACAATGAGCAGTTCTTC. It encodes CASSEPYNEQFF.

This rearrangement joins TRBV5-1 to TRBJ2-1; 11 bases are a match to TRBD2. The germline CDR1 and CDR2 sequences are SGHRS and YFSETQ. The CDR3 runs 17 residues. V dropped 4 bases and J dropped 5; count of bases not matched to a gene: 11. CDR3 protein: CASSDGGTSGYHNEQFF. In DNA, the CDR3 is TGCGCCAGCAGCGACGGCGGGACTAGCGGCTACCACAATGAGCAGTTCTTC.